This T cell receptor beta chain was recorded in a study of shared clonotypes between healthy human individuals. General study results and limits: Rarefaction revealed incomplete sorted-subset sequencing despite large depth.

Evenly divided among several immunoSEQ plates was the genomic DNA of each subset. Here immunoSEQ multiplex PCR was the method, and the copy in TCRdb shows in-frame clones only, minus some. Of roughly 2.2 million clones in the sample, about 90% are singletons; the top ten hold around 0.4%. Splitting of CD4+ cells produced CD45RA+ naive and CD45RA-negative memory subsets. The V gene end was trimmed by 1 base and the J gene end by 2 bases; junction bases not matched to a gene: 6. This CDR3 region has 16 residues. CDR1 is SGHVS, CDR2 FQNEAQ, per germline. As concerns this clone: Its antigen remains unknown.

Sequenced input: naive CD4+ T cells from PBMCs. Noted subset: CD45RA+ positively selected. The chain recombines TRBV7-8 with TRBJ2-3; 7 nucleotides align to TRBD2. The receptor was isolated from a man aged 18 to 30 in good health. Some clones in this sample may be carry-over from other donors' samples. CDR3 DNA: TGTGCCAGCAGCTTAGTCGGTCGGGAGGCCACAGATACGCAGTATTTT. Amino acids: CASSLVGREATDTQYF.